This T cell receptor beta chain is from a study of cytomegalovirus exposure and HLA in healthy donors. Overall study results and limits: The likely origin of a cluster of highly shared sequence variants was a sequencing artifact. Indistinguishable V segments such as TRBV6-2 and TRBV6-3 were excluded.

The CDR3 extends over 16 amino acids. J gave up 8 bases and V 4 bases, and 11 bases lay outside the gene matches. CDR1 and CDR2 (germline): MNHNS, SASEGT. Concerning this clone: Its antigen is currently unknown.

13 Jbeta primers and 60 Vbeta primers were used for the PCR. Repertoires were generated with immunoSEQ multiplex PCR, while TCRdb's copy carries only in-frame clones and drops some. The sample has about 150,000 clones; 70% to 80% are singletons. Material: PBMCs. The V call is TRBV6-1, the J call TRBJ2-1, with 10 bases lining up with TRBD1. The source of this sequence is a man aged 25-40 years in good health and CMV-seronegative. The CDR3 is CASSAGQGIGRHEQFF. Written as DNA, the CDR3 is TGTGCCAGCAGTGCGGGACAGGGGATTGGAAGACATGAGCAGTTCTTC.